Below, one T cell receptor (beta chain) is given with its context. Antigen: not known. The table came from immunoSEQ multiplex PCR; TCRdb's copy has only in-frame clones and leaves some out. The repertoire holds 130,000 to 150,000 clones, with about 90% as singletons. The CDR3 has 13 amino acids. The V gene lost 3 bases and the J gene lost 4 bases, with 9 bases spanning the gap. Per germline, CDR1 MNHEY and CDR2 SVGAGI. These data come from a study of T cell responses to AZD1222 COVID-19 vaccine. Findings and caveats of the study: Of spike-specific TCRs, nearly half reportedly target regions left unmutated in variants. It was only after the peak T cell response that any repertoires were sampled. Compared with day 0, the breadth and depth of the Spike-specific TCR repertoire rose significantly after two doses of AZD1222.

The sequence was collected from an adult in good health. The source material was peripheral blood, sampled on day 0 of MenACWY control vaccination. The J gene is TRBJ1-2, the V gene TRBV6-5; no firm D call. The CDR3 spells CASSYSDAYGYTF. As DNA, the CDR3 is TGTGCCAGCAGTTATTCAGATGCCTATGGCTACACCTTC.